Listed here are 22 T cell receptor beta chains from one sample, sequenced in a study of blood T cells in healthy people across ages. A J-beta primer mix and a sample-barcoded 5' primer were used in a second PCR of about 7 to 12 cycles. A single record per CDR3 protein comes from TCRdb applying MiXCR to the 5' RACE reads. The sample has about 1 million distinct CDR3 sequences, under 55% seen once. Sequencing was performed on blood. The receptor set was obtained from a woman in her sixties or seventies in good health.

This CDR3 is CASSYGAGLGGNEQFF. The CDR3 region has the DNA TGTGCCAGCAGTTACGGAGCGGGACTAGGGGGAAATGAGCAGTTCTTC. The V and J genes are TRBV27 and TRBJ2-1; 8 nucleotides align to TRBD2. There are 16 residues in the CDR3. The germline V gene has CDR1 MNHEY and CDR2 SMNVEV (reference sequence). V lost 4 bases, J lost 7 bases, and 12 bases stayed unmatched.

V is TRBV10-1 and J is TRBJ2-1, with a tentative D call TRBD1 (6 bases). The CDR3 consists of 14 residues. Germline lookup yields CDR1 WNHNN and CDR2 SYGVQD (reference sequence). Trimming stripped 0 bases from V and 8 bases from J, with 11 bases between. The CDR3 bases are TGCGCCAGCAGTGAGTCCGGACAGAACTATGAGCAGTTCTTC. Its translation is CASSESGQNYEQFF.

The CDR3 is CSASARLAGFYEQYF. The CDR3 DNA reads TGCAGTGCTAGTGCCCGACTAGCGGGGTTCTACGAGCAGTACTTC. The V and J genes are TRBV20-1 and TRBJ2-7, with 11 bases matching TRBD2. V gave up 3 bases and J gave up 3 bases; unmatched junction bases: 7. CDR1 is DFQATT and CDR2 is SNEGSKA in the germline V gene (reference sequence). This CDR3 has 15 amino acids.

The table lists this clonotype with a few counts. This chain links TRBV5-1 with TRBJ2-5; TRBD2 matches at 8 bases. The CDR3 runs to 15 residues. Germline CDR1 SGHRS, CDR2 YFSETQ. J gave up 6 bases and V 0 bases, and 7 bases lay outside the gene matches. This CDR3 reads CASSLAAGDRQTQYF. DNA of the CDR3: TGCGCCAGCAGCTTGGCAGCGGGAGATCGTCAGACCCAGTACTTC.

This chain connects TRBV29-1 to TRBJ2-7, with TRBD2 as a possible D gene (5 bases). Between the trimmed V and J ends, which lost 7 bases and 4 bases, there was a span of 17 bases. CDR3 length: 13 residues. The germline V gene encodes CDR1 SQVTM and CDR2 ANQGSEA. The CDR3 region has the DNA TGCAGCGGAGGGCCCCGGCAATTGTACGAGCAGTACTTC. Protein sequence: CSGGPRQLYEQYF.

This clonotype was seen a few times. CDR3 DNA: TGCAGCGTTGAATTGCCTTCCTATGGCTACACCTTC. Translating it yields CSVELPSYGYTF. This sequence joins TRBV29-1 and TRBJ1-2, with D unresolved. V was shortened by 2 bases and J by 4 bases, with 8 bases between the two germline ends. The CDR3 loop spans 12 amino acids. From germline, CDR1 is SQVTM and CDR2 ANQGSEA.

The gene calls are TRBV12-3 or TRBV12-4 and TRBJ1-5; D uncertain. This CDR3 is 14 amino acids long. The V end was cut by 1 base, the J end by 10 bases, with 14 bases between. The CDR3 spells CASSLGRTFSPQHF. In DNA, the CDR3 is TGTGCCAGCAGTTTAGGACGGACCTTCTCTCCCCAGCATTTT.

This sequence joins TRBV5-1 and TRBJ2-3; 9 bases are shared with TRBD2. V dropped 3 bases and J dropped 1; count of bases not matched to a gene: 9. Per the germline V gene, CDR1 is SGHRS and CDR2 is YFSETQ. CDR3 length equals 17 residues. CDR3 DNA sequence: TGCGCCAGCAGCTCTTCATTAGCGGGAGTGGGCACAGATACGCAGTATTTT. It translates to CASSSSLAGVGTDTQYF. The variable domain in full, with the rest retrieved from reference TRBV5-1 and TRBJ2-3, is KAGVTQTPRYLIKTRGQQVTLSCSPISGHRSVSWYQQTPGQGLQFLFEYFSETQRNKGNFPGRFSGRQFSNSRSEMNVSTLELGDSALYLCASSSSLAGVGTDTQYFGPGTRLTVL.

This chain joins TRBV5-6 and TRBJ1-2, with unresolved D. Per the germline V gene, CDR1 is SGHDT and CDR2 is YYEEEE. CDR3 length: 12 amino acids. Trimming shortened V by 4 bases and J by 4 bases, and 8 bases separated the two germline ends. The CDR3 DNA sequence: TGTGCCAGCAGCGTATATACCTATGGCTACACCTTC. Its protein product is CASSVYTYGYTF.

The chain joins TRBV5-1 to TRBJ2-1; 14 nucleotides agree with TRBD2. V shed 4 bases and J 4 bases; nucleotides not matched to a gene: 4. CDR3 length: 16 amino acids. The germline gives CDR1 SGHRS, CDR2 YFSETQ. The CDR3: CASSRTSGRRYNEQFF. The DNA for the CDR3 is TGCGCCAGCAGCCGGACTAGCGGGAGGAGGTACAATGAGCAGTTCTTC.

About this clonotype itself: Compared with germline, one end of the junction differs, possibly owing to a read error. This chain connects TRBV15 to TRBJ1-5; maybe TRBD1 (5 bases). The CDR3 is 17 amino acids. Germline V lookup: CDR1 LNHNV, CDR2 YYDKDF (reference sequence). The CDR3 coding sequence is TGCGCCACCAGCGAGACAAAGGGAGGGGTGAGCAATCAGCCCCAGCATTTT. Encoded protein: CATSETKGGVSNQPQHF. Supplemented by reference TRBV15 and TRBJ1-5, the full variable domain reads DAMVIQNPRYQVTQFGKPVTLSCSQTLNHNVMYWYQQKSSQAPKLLFHYYDKDFNNEADTPDNFQSRRPNTSFCFLDIRSPGLGDTAMYLCATSETKGGVSNQPQHFGDGTRLSIL.

This chain connects TRBV20-1 to TRBJ2-7; D assignment may be TRBD1 or TRBD2 (5 bases each). With 3 bases removed from V and 7 bases from J, the gap between germline ends came to 16 bases. The germline gives CDR1 DFQATT, CDR2 SNEGSKA (reference sequence). The CDR3 totals 13 residues. CDR3 loop: CSARVGVYEEQYF. CDR3 DNA: TGCAGTGCTAGGGTGGGGGTCTACGAGGAGCAGTACTTC.

The CDR3 bases are TGTGCCAGCTTTGACCCTAACTACAATGAGCAGTTCTTC. Translating gives CASFDPNYNEQFF. V gene TRBV12-3 or TRBV12-4 combines with J gene TRBJ2-1; D not certain. The length of the CDR3 is 13 residues. With 8 bases removed from V and 3 bases from J, the gap between germline ends came to 11 bases.

The V call is TRBV5-1, the J call TRBJ2-1; 8 bases are shared with TRBD2. The CDR3 contains 16 residues. Trimming removed 0 bases from V and 3 bases from J; junction bases left unmatched: 5. Germline V lookup: CDR1 SGHRS, CDR2 YFSETQ. The CDR3 loop reads CASSLVGLAGYNEQFF. The DNA of the CDR3 is TGCGCCAGCAGCTTGGTTGGACTAGCCGGCTACAATGAGCAGTTCTTC.

The genes are TRBV12-3 or TRBV12-4 and TRBJ1-4, with D possibly TRBD1 on 6 matching bases. The CDR3 spans 14 residues. The ends were cut back, 5 bases at V and 5 bases at J, with 12 bases in the middle. The CDR3 DNA follows: TGTGCCAGCAGTCCGGGACACCAAAATGAAAAACTGTTTTTT. Residues: CASSPGHQNEKLFF.

J is TRBJ1-5 and V is TRBV27; D call uncertain. Germline lookup yields CDR1 MNHEY and CDR2 SMNVEV (reference sequence). Trimming pared 3 bases from V and 4 bases from J, leaving 7 bases between. The CDR3 loop spans 13 amino acids. CDR3 DNA sequence: TGTGCCAGCAGTTTCGCCAGGAATCAGCCCCAGCATTTT. Encoded protein: CASSFARNQPQHF.

The chain couples TRBV3-1 to TRBJ2-7; D might be TRBD1 (5 bases). The last part of the DNA fits TRBJ2-5 better; the J call may be wrong. This CDR3 has 15 residues. CDR1 is LGHDT and CDR2 is YNNKEL in the germline V gene (reference sequence). The CDR3 protein is CASSLTDALQETQYF. The CDR3 DNA sequence: TGTGCCAGCAGCCTGACAGACGCCCTCCAAGAGACCCAGTACTTC.

This clonotype came up many times. The genes are TRBV7-2 and TRBJ2-7; TRBD2 might be the D (5 bases). The CDR3 runs to 15 residues. Germline CDR1 SGHTA, CDR2 FQGNSA. The ends were cut back, 1 base at V and 0 bases at J, with 10 bases in the middle. CDR3: CASSLDLGSSYEQYF. For the CDR3, the DNA is TGTGCCAGCAGCTTAGATCTGGGGAGCTCCTACGAGCAGTACTTC.

This chain links TRBV20-1 with TRBJ2-7; D gene ambiguous. The CDR3 has 12 amino acids. The germline V gene has CDR1 DFQATT and CDR2 SNEGSKA (reference sequence). V was pared by 1 base and J by 3 bases, with 7 bases between. The CDR3 loop reads CSARASGYEQYF. The CDR3 nucleotides read TGCAGTGCTAGAGCTTCGGGCTACGAGCAGTACTTC.

Details on this clonotype: Because the CDR3 is missing its conserved closing phenylalanine or tryptophan, this is likely a read error. This chain uses TRBV6-5 with TRBJ2-1; TRBD2 might be the D (6 bases). The J call may be wrong; the DNA end is better matched by TRBJ2-7. The CDR3 consists of 14 residues. Germline assignment: CDR1 MNHEY and CDR2 SVGAGI. The CDR3 sequence: CASSYRGVWYEQYS. CDR3 DNA sequence: TGTGCCAGCAGTTACCGCGGGGTATGGTACGAGCAGTACTCC.

As for this clonotype: A read error may explain this, as a much larger clone is one base away. The chain has TRBV27 and TRBJ2-7; 8 bases are shared with TRBD2. The trim removed 5 bases at V and 6 bases at J, leaving 15 bases unmatched. This CDR3 spans 16 amino acids. Germline loops: CDR1 MNHEY, CDR2 SMNVEV (reference sequence). CDR3 nucleotides: TGTGCCAGCAGTAACCTGAGCGGGAGATCGGGGTGCGAGCAGTACTTC. Translated: CASSNLSGRSGCEQYF.

The chain has TRBV3-1 and TRBJ2-6; 8 bases match TRBD1. With V trimmed by 2 bases and J by 2 bases, 5 bases remained unmatched. There are 17 residues in the CDR3. Germline V lookup: CDR1 LGHDT, CDR2 YNNKEL (reference sequence). In nucleotides, the CDR3 is TGTGCCAGCAGCCAACAGGGGGCAATAGCTGGGGCCAACGTCCTGACTTTC. The encoded protein is CASSQQGAIAGANVLTF.